The sequence of this T cell receptor beta chain was determined in a study of shared clonotypes between healthy human individuals (dated by TCRdb to 2018 to 2021). For the study in its entirety: Three men and two women, aged 18 to 49 years, made up the cohort. The study deeply sequenced blood TCR repertoires of about five healthy adults to estimate repertoire size and the extent of clonotype sharing between individuals. To increase sequencing depth and limit assay-specific biases, TCR repertoire library preparation and sequencing were carried out by different laboratories using diverse techniques. Each donor's leukapheresis produced roughly between roughly 0.85 and 10 billion PBMCs. For each donor, CD4 naive and CD4 memory were each run on three plates, CD8 naive on two plates, and CD8 memory on one plate. Beyond this particular receptor, the publication reports: Higher generation probabilities were observed for clonotypes shared by all four sorted-subset donors than for non-shared clonotypes. Pairwise subsampling led to the expectation that sequencing depth would affect the degree of clonotype sharing among donors. The genetic and exposure-history diversity represented was limited by the small number of donors. Rarefaction of sorted-subset datasets indicated incomplete sequencing despite the large sequencing depth. Naive subsets generally had larger estimated clonotype richness than memory subsets did. Across a few donors, about 4.5% of naive CD4, around 3.3% of naive CD8, approximately 2.5% of memory CD4, and about 0.44% of memory CD8 clonotypes were shared. Sampling was limited to blood, and TCR repertoires in tissue likely differ from TCR repertoires in blood.

Comments on this clone: The antigen it binds to is not known. Base-call qualities are not available, and no considerably larger clone is one nucleotide away.

CD8 naive samples consisted of CD45RO-negative cells that were positively selected for CCR7, yielding a CD45RA+CCR7+ population without TemRA cells. The donors were healthy, HIV-negative adults who had no recently reported acute infections or vaccinations. Every donor was a Caucasian adult residing in Nashville, Tennessee, USA. After blood collection by leukapheresis, PBMCs were isolated using Ficoll-Histopaque density gradient centrifugation and then cryopreserved in the vapor phase of liquid nitrogen. Analytical flow cytometry was used to check the purity and quantity of every magnetically sorted T cell population. Each sorted fraction had its genomic DNA isolated and then quantified by UV absorbance on a Nanodrop 2000c. Using the deep immunoSEQ assay, multiplex PCR amplified TCR CDR3 regions from genomic DNA. Genomic DNA extracted from each cell subset was distributed evenly over all wells of several immunoSEQ 96-well plates, and each plate served as one replicate. For sorted subsets, each replicate PCR was loaded with approximately 190 ng genomic DNA, equivalent to 30,000 or so T cell genomes. Purified libraries were measured with a Qubit 3.0 fluorometer, size-checked on a Bioanalyzer 2100, and measured again with the KAPA Library Quantification kit. Every immunoSEQ 96-well plate was sequenced on a separate single-read 150-cycle Illumina NextSeq 550 flow cell. The original pipeline was this. Because the immunoSEQ output held only junctional sequences and lacked quality scores, the filtering could not match the filtering applied to full-length reads. Sequences were annotated with PyIR, a Python wrapper for IgBLAST v1.9, using IMGT germline references to assign V/J genes and CDR3. Reads with weak V/J assignments (E-value above 1e-6), missing CDR3, stop codons, out-of-frame junctions, or ambiguous translated residues were removed. V3J clonotypes were defined as sequences sharing the same inferred V gene, J gene, and CDR3 amino acid sequence. To compute the percentage overlap between repertoires, the number of shared unique clonotypes was divided by the size of the smaller repertoire. RTK rarefaction, the Chao1 estimator, and Recon v2.1 estimates of unobserved clonotypes were used to assess repertoire richness. For all TCRbeta clonotypes obtained by the gDNA method from several donors, generation probabilities were computed with OLGA. TCRdb mirrors the immuneACCESS table, restricted to in-frame sequences. Some clones are absent from its copies; in checked studies, under half trace to an unresolved V gene, and the reason for the others is unknown. V, J and clone size are those of that table, while D and trimming were read from the DNA. The sample table lists about 2.2 million clones, 93% of them with a count of one. The biggest ten clones account for less than 2% of the sample.

Sequencing used naive CD8+ T cells from PBMCs. This sample's cell subset or site label indicates: CD45RA+CCR7+. The TCR sequence derives from a man aged 18 to 35 in good health. Some clones in this sample may be carry-over from other donors' samples.

The DNA reads as follows: TGTGCCAGCAGCGTAGGACAGACCGAGGCTCAGGGCTACACCTTC. It codes for CASSVGQTEAQGYTF. The V and J genes are TRBV9 and TRBJ1-2; a weak D assignment points to TRBD1 (5 bases agree). The germline ends are 17 bases apart after V is trimmed by 0 bases and J by 8 bases. CDR1 and CDR2 are drawn from the germline V gene: SGDLS, YYNGEE. The CDR3 spans 15 residues, from the cysteine through the phenylalanine. Of the read, only the CDR3 DNA is kept; its 45 bases are in frame from base 1.